The TCR beta chain described here comes from a study of graft-versus-host responses after intestinal transplantation. Some clones are missing from TCRdb's copy, which holds only in-frame ones; the method was immunoSEQ multiplex PCR. The data show about 130,000 clones, approximately 94% seen once. To note about this clone: Its antigen is undetermined.

There are 13 residues in the CDR3. CDR1 and CDR2 (germline): SGHAT, FQNNGV. V lost 0 bases and J lost 7, with 8 bases in between. The rearrangement links TRBV11-2 to TRBJ2-3; D is undetermined. This specimen consisted of unstimulated CD4+ T cells sorted from spleen or lymph node cells, obtained before intestinal transplant. This receptor was taken from a human donor who received an intestinal transplant. This chain's CDR3 is CASSLDSWNTQYF. The CDR3 DNA reads as TGTGCCAGCAGCTTAGATAGCTGGAATACGCAGTATTTT.